In this sample, the clone carrying this TCR beta chain turned up a few times. The data are from a study of control samples from healthy donors and cancer patients. This CDR3 has 13 amino acids. V was trimmed by 6 bases and J by 0 bases, leaving 8 bases between them. Per the germline V gene, CDR1 is LNHDA and CDR2 is SQIVND (reference sequence). The data were produced by immunoSEQ multiplex PCR, yet TCRdb's version contains in-frame clones alone and is incomplete. Of 15,000 to 20,000 clones listed, roughly 91% are singletons. This clonotype originated in a man in his 60s with head and neck cancer. The material sequenced was PBMCs. The rearrangement joins TRBV19 to TRBJ1-1, with D possibly TRBD1 on 6 matching bases. The CDR3 coding sequence is TGTGCCAGTAGAACAGGGATGAACACTGAAGCTTTCTTT. Amino acids: CASRTGMNTEAFF.